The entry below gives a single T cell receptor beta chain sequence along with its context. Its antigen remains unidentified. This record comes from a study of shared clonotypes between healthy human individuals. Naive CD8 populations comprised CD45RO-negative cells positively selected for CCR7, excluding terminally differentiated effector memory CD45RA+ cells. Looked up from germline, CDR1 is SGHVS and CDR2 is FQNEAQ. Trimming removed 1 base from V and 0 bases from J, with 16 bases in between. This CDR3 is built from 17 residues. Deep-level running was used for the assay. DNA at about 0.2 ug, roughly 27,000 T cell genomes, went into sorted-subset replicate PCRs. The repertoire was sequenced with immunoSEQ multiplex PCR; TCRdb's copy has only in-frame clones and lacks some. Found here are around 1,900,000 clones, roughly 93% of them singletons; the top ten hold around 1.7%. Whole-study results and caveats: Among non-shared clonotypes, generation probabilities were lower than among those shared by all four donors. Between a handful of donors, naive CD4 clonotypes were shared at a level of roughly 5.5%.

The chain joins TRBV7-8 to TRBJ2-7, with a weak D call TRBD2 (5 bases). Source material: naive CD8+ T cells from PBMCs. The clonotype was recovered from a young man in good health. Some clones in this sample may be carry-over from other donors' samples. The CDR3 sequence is CASSLVAGGPLSYEQYF. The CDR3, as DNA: TGTGCCAGCAGCTTAGTCGCCGGCGGGCCCCTCTCCTACGAGCAGTACTTC. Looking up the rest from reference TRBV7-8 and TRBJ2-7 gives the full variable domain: GAGVSQSPRYKVAKRGQDVALRCDPISGHVSLFWYQQALGQGPEFLTYFQNEAQLDKSGLPSDRFFAERPEGSVSTLKIQRTQQEDSAVYLCASSLVAGGPLSYEQYFGPGTRLTVT.